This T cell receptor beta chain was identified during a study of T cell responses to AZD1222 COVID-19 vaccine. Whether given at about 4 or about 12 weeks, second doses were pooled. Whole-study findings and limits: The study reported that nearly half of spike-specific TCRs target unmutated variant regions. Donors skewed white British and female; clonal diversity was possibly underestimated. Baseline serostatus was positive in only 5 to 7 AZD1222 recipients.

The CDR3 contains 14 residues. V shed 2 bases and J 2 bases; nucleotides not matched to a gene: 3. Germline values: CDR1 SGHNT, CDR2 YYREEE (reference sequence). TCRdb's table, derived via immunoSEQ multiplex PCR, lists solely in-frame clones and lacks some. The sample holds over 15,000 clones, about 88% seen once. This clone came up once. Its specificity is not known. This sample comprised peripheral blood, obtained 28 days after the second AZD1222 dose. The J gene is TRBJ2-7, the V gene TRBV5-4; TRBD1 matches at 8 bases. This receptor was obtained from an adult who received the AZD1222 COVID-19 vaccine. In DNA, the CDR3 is TGTGCCAGCAGCTTCGGGACAGGAGCCTACGAGCAGTACTTC. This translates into CASSFGTGAYEQYF.